This is a list of T cell receptor beta chains from one sample in a study of T cell responses to AZD1222 COVID-19 vaccine. TCRdb keeps only in-frame clones here, not all; method: immunoSEQ multiplex PCR. The data show about 66,000 clones, with 60% to 85% seen just once and 23% held by the top ten. The source was peripheral blood, collected on day 0 of MenACWY control vaccination. These receptors were taken from an adult in good health. The CDR3 runs from the conserved cysteine through the conserved F or W. A D gene is named only where the DNA matches it firmly. The size entry is marked missing in some rows and otherwise reads once, few, many or a size class.

j_call,clone_size,d_call,v_call,cdr3_aa,cdr3_nt
TRBJ1-2,-,TRBD1,TRBV9,CASSTRDSVSYGYTF,TGTGCCAGCAGCACACGGGACAGCGTATCCTATGGCTACACCTTC
TRBJ2-7,-,TRBD1,TRBV19,CASSIRTGGSYEQYF,TGTGCCAGTAGTATACGGACAGGGGGCTCCTACGAGCAGTACTTC
TRBJ1-6,-,-,TRBV21-1,CASSRKRPLRDKNSPLHF,TGTGCCAGCAGCAGGAAAAGGCCCCTCAGGGATAAGAATTCACCCCTCCACTTT
TRBJ2-7,-,TRBD2,TRBV29-1,CSVVLAGGLYEQYF,TGCAGCGTGGTACTAGCGGGAGGCCTCTACGAGCAGTACTTC
TRBJ2-2,once,TRBD2,TRBV9,CASSVEAGDLTGELFF,TGTGCCAGCAGCGTAGAAGCGGGGGACTTGACCGGGGAGCTGTTTTTT
TRBJ1-1,-,-,TRBV29-1,CSARTGNTEAFF,TGCAGCGCCCGAACAGGGAACACTGAAGCTTTCTTT
TRBJ2-3,-,TRBD2,TRBV24-1,CATSGTSGATSTDTQYF,TGTGCCACCAGTGGGACTAGCGGAGCTACTAGCACAGATACGCAGTATTTT
TRBJ1-1,-,-,TRBV19,CASNHGQRNTEAFF,TGTGCCAGTAACCACGGACAGCGGAACACTGAAGCTTTCTTT
TRBJ2-2,-,TRBD1,TRBV7-6,CASSSGTGVHTGELFF,TGTGCCAGCAGCTCTGGGACAGGGGTACACACCGGGGAGCTGTTTTTT
TRBJ2-3,-,-,TRBV5-4,CASSPQGDLADTQYF,TGTGCCAGCAGCCCTCAGGGAGATCTCGCAGATACGCAGTATTTT
TRBJ1-4,-,-,TRBV28,CATLERVANEKLFF,TGTGCCACCTTAGAACGAGTGGCTAATGAAAAACTGTTTTTT
TRBJ2-2,-,-,TRBV19,CASSGDPGELFF,TGTGCCAGTAGCGGGGATCCCGGGGAGCTGTTTTTT
TRBJ2-2,few,-,TRBV11-2,CASSRMASSHTGELFF,TGTGCCAGCAGCCGGATGGCGAGCAGCCACACCGGGGAGCTGTTTTTT
TRBJ2-1,-,-,TRBV2,CASSSGLSSYNEQFF,TGTGCCAGCAGTTCCGGCCTGAGCTCCTACAATGAGCAGTTCTTC
TRBJ2-6,-,-,TRBV18,CASSPRMNREVGANVLTF,TGTGCCAGCTCACCGAGGATGAACAGGGAAGTTGGGGCCAACGTCCTGACTTTC
TRBJ1-1,-,TRBD1,TRBV3-1/TRBV3-2,CASGVQGGTEAFF,TGTGCCAGCGGCGTACAGGGGGGCACTGAAGCTTTCTTT
TRBJ2-7,few,-,TRBV20-1,CSARVGTEQYF,TGCAGTGCTAGAGTGGGAACCGAGCAGTACTTC
TRBJ1-3,-,-,TRBV4-1,CASSQEYGPRDTIYF,TGCGCCAGCAGCCAAGAGTACGGACCAAGGGACACCATATATTTT
TRBJ2-5,-,-,TRBV28,CASSPPGTQETQYF,TGTGCCAGCAGCCCGCCGGGGACGCAAGAGACCCAGTACTTC
TRBJ1-4,-,TRBD1,TRBV5-6,CASSLRQGGEKLFF,TGTGCCAGCAGCTTAAGACAGGGAGGAGAAAAACTGTTTTTT
TRBJ2-4,-,TRBD1,TRBV5-8,CASSLFQGDLDIQYF,TGTGCCAGCAGCTTATTCCAGGGGGATTTGGACATTCAGTACTTC
TRBJ2-1,-,-,TRBV30,CAWSGGGQSYNEQFF,TGTGCCTGGAGTGGAGGAGGGCAGAGCTACAATGAGCAGTTCTTC
TRBJ2-5,-,-,TRBV7-2,CASSGSRGETQYF,TGTGCCAGCAGCGGGTCGCGAGGGGAGACCCAGTACTTC
TRBJ1-2,-,TRBD1,TRBV14,CASSQELLTGDGYTF,TGTGCCAGCAGCCAAGAATTATTGACAGGGGATGGCTACACCTTC